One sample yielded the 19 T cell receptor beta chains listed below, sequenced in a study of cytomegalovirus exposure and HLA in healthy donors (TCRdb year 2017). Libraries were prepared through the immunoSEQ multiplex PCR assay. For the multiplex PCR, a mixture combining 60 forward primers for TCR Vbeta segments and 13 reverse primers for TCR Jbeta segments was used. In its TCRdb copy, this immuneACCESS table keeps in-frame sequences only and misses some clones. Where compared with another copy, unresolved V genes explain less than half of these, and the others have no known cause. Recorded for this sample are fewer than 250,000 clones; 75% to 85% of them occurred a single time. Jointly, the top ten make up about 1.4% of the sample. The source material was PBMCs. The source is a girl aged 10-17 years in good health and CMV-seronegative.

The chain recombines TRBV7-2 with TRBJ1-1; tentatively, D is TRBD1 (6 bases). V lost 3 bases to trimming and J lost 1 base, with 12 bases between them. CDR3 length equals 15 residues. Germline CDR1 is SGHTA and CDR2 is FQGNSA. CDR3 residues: CASSFLTGRNTEAFF. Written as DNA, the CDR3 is TGTGCCAGCAGCTTCCTGACAGGAAGGAACACTGAAGCTTTCTTT.

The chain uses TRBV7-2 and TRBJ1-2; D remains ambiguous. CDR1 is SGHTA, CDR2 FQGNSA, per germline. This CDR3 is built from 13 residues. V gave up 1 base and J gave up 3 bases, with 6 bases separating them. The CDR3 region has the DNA TGTGCCAGCAGCTTAGACAGACACTATGGCTACACCTTC. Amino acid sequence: CASSLDRHYGYTF.

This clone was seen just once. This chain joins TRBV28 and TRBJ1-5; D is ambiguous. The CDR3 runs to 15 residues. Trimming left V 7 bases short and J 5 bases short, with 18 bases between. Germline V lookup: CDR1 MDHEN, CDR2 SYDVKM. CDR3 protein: CASNPRWARDQPQHF. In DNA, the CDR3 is TGTGCCAGCAACCCACGGTGGGCGAGGGATCAGCCCCAGCATTTT.

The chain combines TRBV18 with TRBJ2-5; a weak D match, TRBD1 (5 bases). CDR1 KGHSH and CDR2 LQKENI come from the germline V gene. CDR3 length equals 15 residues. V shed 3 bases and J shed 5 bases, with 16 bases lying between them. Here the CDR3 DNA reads TGTGCCAGCTCACCGGGCCTTGGGGCCCAGGAGACCCAGTACTTC. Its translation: CASSPGLGAQETQYF.

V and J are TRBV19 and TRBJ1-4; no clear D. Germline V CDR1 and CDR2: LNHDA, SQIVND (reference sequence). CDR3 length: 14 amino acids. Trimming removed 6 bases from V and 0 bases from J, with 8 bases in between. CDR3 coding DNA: TGTGCCAGTAGGAGGGAATCAACTAATGAAAAACTGTTTTTT. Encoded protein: CASRRESTNEKLFF.

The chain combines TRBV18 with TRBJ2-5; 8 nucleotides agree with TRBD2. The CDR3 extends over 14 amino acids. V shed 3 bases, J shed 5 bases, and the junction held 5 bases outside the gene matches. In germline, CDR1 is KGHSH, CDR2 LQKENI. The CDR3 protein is CASSPPGTRETQYF. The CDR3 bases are TGTGCCAGCTCACCCCCCGGGACTAGGGAGACCCAGTACTTC.

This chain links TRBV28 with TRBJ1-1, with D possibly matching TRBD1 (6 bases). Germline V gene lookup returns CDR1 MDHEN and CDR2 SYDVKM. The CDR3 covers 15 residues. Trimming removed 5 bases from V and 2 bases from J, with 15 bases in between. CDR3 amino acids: CASSPQGRVNTEAFF. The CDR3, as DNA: TGTGCCAGCAGTCCCCAGGGGAGGGTTAACACTGAAGCTTTCTTT.

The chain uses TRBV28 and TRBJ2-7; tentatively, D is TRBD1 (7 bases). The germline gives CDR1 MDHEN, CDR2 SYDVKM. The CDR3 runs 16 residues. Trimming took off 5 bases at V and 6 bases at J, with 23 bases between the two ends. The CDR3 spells CASSRSQGGRTGEQYF. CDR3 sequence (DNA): TGTGCCAGCAGTCGTTCCCAGGGGGGAAGAACTGGCGAGCAGTACTTC. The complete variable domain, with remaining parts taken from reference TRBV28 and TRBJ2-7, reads DVKVTQSSRYLVKRTGEKVFLECVQDMDHENMFWYRQDPGLGLRLIYFSYDVKMKEKGDIPEGYSVSREKKERFSLILESASTNQTSMYLCASSRSQGGRTGEQYFGPGTRLTVT.

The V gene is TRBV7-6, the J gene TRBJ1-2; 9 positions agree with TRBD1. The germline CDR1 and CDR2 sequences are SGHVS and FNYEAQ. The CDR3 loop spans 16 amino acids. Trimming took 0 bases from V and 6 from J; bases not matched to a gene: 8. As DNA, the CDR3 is TGTGCCAGCAGCTTAGCCCCGGGACAGGGAGGAAATGGCTACACCTTC. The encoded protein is CASSLAPGQGGNGYTF. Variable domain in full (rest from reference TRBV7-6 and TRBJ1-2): GAGVSQSPRYKVTKRGQDVALRCDPISGHVSLYWYRQALGQGPEFLTYFNYEAQQDKSGLPNDRFSAERPEGSISTLTIQRTEQRDSAMYRCASSLAPGQGGNGYTFGSGTRLTVV.

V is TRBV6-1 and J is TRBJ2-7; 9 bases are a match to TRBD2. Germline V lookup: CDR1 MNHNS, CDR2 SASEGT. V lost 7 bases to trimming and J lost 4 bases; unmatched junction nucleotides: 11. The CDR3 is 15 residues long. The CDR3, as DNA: TGTGCCAGCACCGGGGGGCTAGCGGGAAGATACGAGCAGTACTTC. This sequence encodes CASTGGLAGRYEQYF.

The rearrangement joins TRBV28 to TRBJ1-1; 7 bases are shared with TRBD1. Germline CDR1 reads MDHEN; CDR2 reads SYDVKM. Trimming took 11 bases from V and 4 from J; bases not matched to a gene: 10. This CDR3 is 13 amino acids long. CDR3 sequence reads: CAGENRDSTEAFF. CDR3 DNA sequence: TGTGCCGGGGAGAACCGGGACAGCACTGAAGCTTTCTTT.

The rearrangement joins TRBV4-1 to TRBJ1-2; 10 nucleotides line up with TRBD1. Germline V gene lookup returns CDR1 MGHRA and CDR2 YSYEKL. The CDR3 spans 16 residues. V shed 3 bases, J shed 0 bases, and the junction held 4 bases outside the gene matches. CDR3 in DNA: TGCGCCAGCAGCCAGGGACAGGGGAATACTAACTATGGCTACACCTTC. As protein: CASSQGQGNTNYGYTF.

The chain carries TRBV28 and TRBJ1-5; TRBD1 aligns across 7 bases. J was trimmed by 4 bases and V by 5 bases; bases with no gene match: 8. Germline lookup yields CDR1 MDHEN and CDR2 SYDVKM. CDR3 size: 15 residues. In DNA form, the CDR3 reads TGTGCCAGCAGTCTTACAGGGGACCCAAATCAGCCCCAGCATTTT. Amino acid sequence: CASSLTGDPNQPQHF.

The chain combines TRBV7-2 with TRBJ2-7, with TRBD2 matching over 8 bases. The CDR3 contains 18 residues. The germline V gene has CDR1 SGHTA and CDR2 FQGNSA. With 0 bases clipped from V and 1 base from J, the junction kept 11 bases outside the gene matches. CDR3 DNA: TGTGCCAGCAGCTTAGCTGGGTTTTGGGAGCGGGGGTCCTACGAGCAGTACTTC. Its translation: CASSLAGFWERGSYEQYF.

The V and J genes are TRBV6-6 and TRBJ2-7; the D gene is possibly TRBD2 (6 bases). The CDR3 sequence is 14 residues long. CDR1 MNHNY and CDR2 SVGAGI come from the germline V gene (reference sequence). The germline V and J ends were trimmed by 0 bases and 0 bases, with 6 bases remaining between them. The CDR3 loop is CASSYSGLSYEQYF. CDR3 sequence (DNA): TGTGCCAGCAGTTACTCGGGACTCTCCTACGAGCAGTACTTC.

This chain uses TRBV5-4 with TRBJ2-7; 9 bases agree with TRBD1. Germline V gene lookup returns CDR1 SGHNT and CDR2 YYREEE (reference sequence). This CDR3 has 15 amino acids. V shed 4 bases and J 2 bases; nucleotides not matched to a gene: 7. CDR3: CASSPGTGYAYEQYF. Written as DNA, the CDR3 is TGTGCCAGCAGCCCCGGGACAGGGTACGCCTACGAGCAGTACTTC.

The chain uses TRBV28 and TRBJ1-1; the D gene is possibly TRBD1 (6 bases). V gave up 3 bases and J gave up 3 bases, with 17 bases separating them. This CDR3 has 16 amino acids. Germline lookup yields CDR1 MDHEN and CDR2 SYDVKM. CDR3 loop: CASSFRLGHWDTEAFF. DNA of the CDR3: TGTGCCAGCAGTTTTCGTCTGGGACATTGGGACACTGAAGCTTTCTTT.

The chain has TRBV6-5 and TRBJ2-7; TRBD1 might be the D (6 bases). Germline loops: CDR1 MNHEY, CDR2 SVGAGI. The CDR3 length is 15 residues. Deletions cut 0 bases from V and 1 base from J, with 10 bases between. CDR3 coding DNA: TGTGCCAGCAGTTACTCGCCTGACAGGTCCTACGAGCAGTACTTC. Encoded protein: CASSYSPDRSYEQYF.

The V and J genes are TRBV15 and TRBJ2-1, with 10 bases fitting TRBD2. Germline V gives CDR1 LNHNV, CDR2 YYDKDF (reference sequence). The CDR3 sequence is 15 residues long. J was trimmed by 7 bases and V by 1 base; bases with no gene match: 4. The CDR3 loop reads CATSRGSSGGNEQFF. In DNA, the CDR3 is TGTGCCACCAGCAGAGGGTCTAGCGGGGGAAATGAGCAGTTCTTC.